This note documents a single T cell receptor beta chain sequence. This CDR3 comprises 16 residues. Losses at the gene ends were 2 bases for V and 7 bases for J; bases not matched to a gene: 6. Germline V gives CDR1 KGHSH, CDR2 LQKENI. The sample is drawn from a study of blood T cell repertoires in COVID-19. Study information: Spain, Italy and the United States supplied samples that represented acute and convalescent COVID-19. Sample material is recorded as cDNA or gDNA derived from T cells, B-cell-depleted T cells, or PBMCs.

In the source study's methods: Amplification of reference gene primers was used by the study to estimate nucleated cell counts. Data came from immunoSEQ multiplex PCR; TCRdb stores just in-frame clones and leaves some out. V, J and clone size were drawn from that table, and D and trimming were deduced from the DNA. This sample has about 55,000 clones, with about nine tenths found just once. The Seattle patients joined while their infection was active and were tracked longitudinally afterward. The chain couples TRBV18 to TRBJ2-2, with 11 bases matching TRBD2. Material: peripheral blood. The clonotype was recovered from a man between 40 and 49 years old with COVID-19, enrolled during active disease. CDR3 coding DNA: TGTGCCAGCTCACCAGTACTAGCGGGAGCGCTCGGGGAGCTGTTTTTT. Amino acids: CASSPVLAGALGELFF. The variable domain in full, with the rest retrieved from reference TRBV18 and TRBJ2-2, is NAGVMQNPRHLVRRRGQEARLRCSPMKGHSHVYWYRQLPEEGLKFMVYLQKENIIDESGMPKERFSAEFPKEGPSILRIQQVVRGDSAAYFCASSPVLAGALGELFFGEGSRLTVL.